The 17 T cell receptor beta chains listed next were all sequenced from one sample in a study of cytomegalovirus exposure and HLA in healthy donors (dated by TCRdb to the late 2010s). Library prep was done by the immunoSEQ multiplex PCR assay. The multiplex PCR relied on a mix of 60 forward primers for TCR Vbeta segments and 13 reverse primers for TCR Jbeta segments. As stored in TCRdb, this immuneACCESS dataset retains in-frame rearrangements with V and J assigned. A fraction of the clones does not appear; measured against another copy, unresolved V genes explain less than half of the discrepancy, and the remainder lacks a known reason. The sample table lists 200,000 to 250,000 clones, over 80% of them with a count of one. Clones ranked in the top ten supply 10% of the sample. Sequencing used PBMCs. These receptors were taken from a woman between 45 and 65 years old in good health and CMV-seropositive.

The V call is TRBV19, the J call TRBJ2-7; D perhaps matches TRBD1 (7 bases). Germline loops: CDR1 LNHDA, CDR2 SQIVND (reference sequence). The CDR3 is 15 amino acids. V lost 4 bases and J 7 bases, leaving 20 bases between the germline ends. This chain's CDR3 is CASSSPQGGAGEQYF. CDR3 nucleotides: TGTGCCAGTAGTAGCCCCCAGGGGGGCGCGGGGGAGCAGTACTTC. The full variable domain, with the rest looked up from reference TRBV19 and TRBJ2-7, is DGGITQSPKYLFRKEGQNVTLSCEQNLNHDAMYWYRQDPGQGLRLIYYSQIVNDFQKGDIAEGYSVSREKKESFPLTVTSAQKNPTAFYLCASSSPQGGAGEQYFGPGTRLTVT.

The chain joins TRBV11-2 to TRBJ2-6, with 9 bases aligning to TRBD1. J gave up 1 base and V 1 base, and 8 bases lay outside the gene matches. Germline lookup yields CDR1 SGHAT and CDR2 FQNNGV. The CDR3 consists of 19 residues. The CDR3 nucleotides read TGTGCCAGCAGCTTAGGTCCTTACAGGGGGCCGTCTGGGGCCAACGTCCTGACTTTC. This gives the protein CASSLGPYRGPSGANVLTF.

The chain carries TRBV6-1 and TRBJ2-3; possible D gene TRBD2, 5 bases. CDR1 MNHNS and CDR2 SASEGT come from the germline V gene. The CDR3 sequence is 11 residues long. V lost 5 bases, J lost 9 bases, and 9 bases lay in between. In DNA, the CDR3 is TGTGCCAGCAGTTGGACGGGGACGCAGTATTTT. This encodes CASSWTGTQYF.

The gene calls are TRBV15 and TRBJ1-1, with a weak D call TRBD1 (6 bases). The CDR3 spans 12 residues. V was shortened by 5 bases and J by 11 bases, with 15 bases between the two germline ends. CDR1 is LNHNV and CDR2 is YYDKDF in the germline V gene (reference sequence). CDR3 in DNA: TGTGCCACCAGCCACTTGAGGCAGGGGGCTTTCTTT. It translates to CATSHLRQGAFF.

The chain uses TRBV18 and TRBJ1-1, with D possibly being TRBD1 (6 bases). Germline loops: CDR1 KGHSH, CDR2 LQKENI. The CDR3 runs to 13 residues. V shed 5 bases and J shed 1 base, with 8 bases lying between them. The CDR3 region is CASSRGSNTEAFF. The CDR3 region has the DNA TGTGCCAGCTCAAGGGGGTCGAACACTGAAGCTTTCTTT.

The CDR3 loop reads CASSRAAGGSYEQYF. The CDR3 DNA reads TGTGCCAGCAGTCGAGCAGCGGGGGGCTCCTACGAGCAGTACTTC. The chain couples TRBV5-4 to TRBJ2-7; 9 bases agree with TRBD2. Germline trimming cut 5 bases from V and 0 bases from J; bases unmatched to any gene: 6. In germline, CDR1 is SGHNT, CDR2 YYREEE (reference sequence). The CDR3 contains 15 residues.

The rearrangement links TRBV28 to TRBJ2-1; D not certain. The germline gives CDR1 MDHEN, CDR2 SYDVKM. Trimming shortened V by 5 bases and J by 6 bases, and 17 bases separated the two germline ends. The CDR3 has 15 amino acids. The CDR3 DNA sequence: TGTGCCAGCAGTCCCCCCCGGCAGGTTTTCAATGAGCAGTTCTTC. Encoded protein: CASSPPRQVFNEQFF.

This chain links TRBV2 with TRBJ2-1; 14 bases align to TRBD2. V gave up 6 bases and J gave up 5 bases; unmatched junction bases: 0. Per germline, CDR1 SNHLY and CDR2 FYNNEI. The CDR3 covers 14 residues. CDR3 amino acids: CASRGLAGDNEQFF. In DNA, the CDR3 is TGTGCCAGCAGGGGACTAGCGGGGGACAATGAGCAGTTCTTC. The full variable domain, in which reference TRBV2 and TRBJ2-1 provide the parts outside the CDR3, is EPEVTQTPSHQVTQMGQEVILRCVPISNHLYFYWYRQILGQKVEFLVSFYNNEISEKSEIFDDQFSVERPDGSNFTLKIRSTKLEDSAMYFCASRGLAGDNEQFFGPGTRLTVL.

This sequence joins TRBV2 and TRBJ2-5, with D possibly being TRBD2 (5 bases). Trimming took 8 bases from V and 5 from J, leaving 21 bases between them. Per germline, CDR1 SNHLY and CDR2 FYNNEI. The CDR3 has 15 amino acids. The CDR3 region has the DNA TGTGCCAGCGCCGGCGGGCTAGCTTGGACGGAGACCCAGTACTTC. It codes for CASAGGLAWTETQYF.

The CDR3: CASSDETGLNTEAFF. In DNA, the CDR3 is TGTGCCAGCAGTGACGAGACAGGGTTGAACACTGAAGCTTTCTTT. This rearrangement joins TRBV25-1 to TRBJ1-1; 7 positions agree with TRBD1. The CDR3 extends over 15 amino acids. Germline-derived CDR1 and CDR2 are MGHDK and SYGVNS. Trimming took 3 bases from V and 0 from J; bases not matched to a gene: 4.

This chain connects TRBV5-1 to TRBJ2-5; D gene uncertain. This CDR3 has 13 amino acids. Germline CDR1 is SGHRS and CDR2 is YFSETQ. The germline V and J ends were trimmed by 0 bases and 1 base, with 4 bases remaining between them. The chain's CDR3 is CASSLVLQETQYF. CDR3 in DNA: TGCGCCAGCAGCTTGGTCCTCCAAGAGACCCAGTACTTC. The full variable domain, in which reference TRBV5-1 and TRBJ2-5 provide the parts outside the CDR3, is KAGVTQTPRYLIKTRGQQVTLSCSPISGHRSVSWYQQTPGQGLQFLFEYFSETQRNKGNFPGRFSGRQFSNSRSEMNVSTLELGDSALYLCASSLVLQETQYFGPGTRLLVL.

This chain links TRBV6-5 with TRBJ1-6; TRBD1 matches 9 bases. V trimming: 0 bases; J trimming: 6 bases; junction bases outside the gene matches: 3. This CDR3 spans 16 amino acids. Germline V gene lookup returns CDR1 MNHEY and CDR2 SVGAGI. This CDR3 is CASSYSPDRGNSPLHF. CDR3 nucleotides: TGTGCCAGCAGTTACTCTCCGGACAGGGGTAATTCACCCCTCCACTTT.

The CDR3 DNA reads TGCGCCAGCAATAGGGAACCGGGACACCACCAAGAGACCCAGTACTTC. Its protein product is CASNREPGHHQETQYF. The chain recombines TRBV10-1 with TRBJ2-5, with D possibly TRBD1 on 6 matching bases. Germline V gene lookup returns CDR1 WNHNN and CDR2 SYGVQD (reference sequence). The V and J ends lost 7 bases and 0 bases respectively, with 18 bases between them. The CDR3 loop spans 16 amino acids.

The chain joins TRBV7-2 to TRBJ1-6; D is perhaps TRBD1 (5 bases). The CDR3 totals 14 residues. Germline V gives CDR1 SGHTA, CDR2 FQGNSA. Trimming stripped 5 bases from V and 9 bases from J, with 14 bases between. CDR3 in amino acids: CASSPHGATSPLHF. The CDR3 region has the DNA TGTGCCAGCAGCCCCCATGGGGCCACTTCACCCCTCCACTTT. The full variable domain, in which reference TRBV7-2 and TRBJ1-6 provide the parts outside the CDR3, is GAGVSQSPSNKVTEKGKDVELRCDPISGHTALYWYRQSLGQGLEFLIYFQGNSAPDKSGLPSDRFSAERTGGSVSTLTIQRTQQEDSAVYLCASSPHGATSPLHFGNGTRLTVT.

This sequence joins TRBV2 and TRBJ2-3, with D possibly being TRBD1 (6 bases). The CDR3 has 14 residues. The V end was cut by 7 bases, the J end by 2 bases, with 13 bases between. Per the germline V gene, CDR1 is SNHLY and CDR2 is FYNNEI. The CDR3 is CASITDRNTDTQYF. The CDR3 DNA reads TGTGCCAGCATAACGGACAGAAACACAGATACGCAGTATTTT.

V is TRBV25-1 and J is TRBJ2-5; weak D call: TRBD2 (5 bases). The germline gives CDR1 MGHDK, CDR2 SYGVNS. V dropped 0 bases and J dropped 3 bases, with 8 bases sitting between them. The length of the CDR3 is 14 residues. The CDR3, as DNA: TGTGCCAGCAGTGAATACGGACTGAAAGAGACCCAGTACTTC. Residues: CASSEYGLKETQYF. The full variable domain, completed using reference TRBV25-1 and TRBJ2-5, is EADIYQTPRYLVIGTGKKITLECSQTMGHDKMYWYQQDPGMELHLIHYSYGVNSTEKGDLSSESTVSRIRTEHFPLTLESARPSHTSQYLCASSEYGLKETQYFGPGTRLLVL.

Concerning this clone: A junction end diverges from the germline sequence, so it may reflect a read error. The rearrangement links TRBV5-4 to TRBJ2-3; 8 bases fit TRBD2. The CDR3 runs 17 residues. Germline V gene sequence: CDR1 SGHNT, CDR2 YYREEE (reference sequence). The CDR3 loop reads CASSFERGRISTNTQYF. The CDR3 nucleotides read TGTGCCAGCAGCTTTGAGCGGGGGCGTATTAGCACAAATACGCAGTATTTT.